The clone carrying this TCR beta chain has more than one count but fewer than ten. Its specificity is not known. 5'RACE, which relied on constant-segment primers, yielded TCR alpha and TCR beta cDNA libraries carrying sample barcodes and UMIs. In TCRdb, the 5' RACE reads were re-called with MiXCR into one record per CDR3 protein. Here the sample spans around 370,000 distinct CDR3 sequences, over 20% being singletons. The entry originates in a study of T-cell memory formation after mild COVID-19. Study background: The TCR clusters were mostly specific to one donor. Study-wide findings and caveats: CM and EM subsets held most contracting CD4+ clones; EMRA held CD8+ ones. A second wave of clones peaked on day 37, and their SARS-CoV-2 specificity went unconfirmed.

Losses at the gene ends were 5 bases for V and 0 bases for J; bases not matched to a gene: 4. This CDR3 has 15 amino acids. The germline gives CDR1 MNHEY, CDR2 SMNVEV (reference sequence). The sample was PBMCs or a T cell subset sorted from them (not recorded which). The genes are TRBV27 and TRBJ1-2; 9 bases align to TRBD1. The TCR comes from an adult woman who had mild COVID-19 (a few samples of this study predate the infection). Cell type and time point are not known. For the CDR3, the DNA is TGTGCCAGCAGTCCACAGGGGGCAGCTAACTATGGCTACACCTTC. Translation: CASSPQGAANYGYTF.